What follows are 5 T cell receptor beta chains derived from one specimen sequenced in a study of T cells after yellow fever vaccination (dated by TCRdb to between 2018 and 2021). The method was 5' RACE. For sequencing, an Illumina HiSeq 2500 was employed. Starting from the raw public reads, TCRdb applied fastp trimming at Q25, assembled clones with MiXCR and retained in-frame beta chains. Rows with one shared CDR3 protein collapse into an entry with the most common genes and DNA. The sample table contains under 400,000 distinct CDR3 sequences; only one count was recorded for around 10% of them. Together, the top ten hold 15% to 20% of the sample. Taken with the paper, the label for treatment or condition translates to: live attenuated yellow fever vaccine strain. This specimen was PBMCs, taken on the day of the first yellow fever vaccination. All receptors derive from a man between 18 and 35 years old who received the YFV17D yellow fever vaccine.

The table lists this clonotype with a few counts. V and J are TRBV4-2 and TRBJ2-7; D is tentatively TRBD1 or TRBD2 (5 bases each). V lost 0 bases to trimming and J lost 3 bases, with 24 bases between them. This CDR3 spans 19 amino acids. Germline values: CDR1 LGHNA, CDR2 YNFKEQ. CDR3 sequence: CASSQDDYIAGTDDYEQYF. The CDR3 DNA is TGTGCCAGCAGCCAAGACGATTACATTGCCGGGACCGACGACTACGAGCAGTACTTC.

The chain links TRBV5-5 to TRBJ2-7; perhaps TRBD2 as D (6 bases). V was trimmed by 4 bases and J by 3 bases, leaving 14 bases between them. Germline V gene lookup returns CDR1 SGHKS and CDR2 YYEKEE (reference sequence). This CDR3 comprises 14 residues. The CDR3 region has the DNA TGTGCCAGCAGCCGGAGGGGAATGGGCTACGAGCAGTACTTC. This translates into CASSRRGMGYEQYF.

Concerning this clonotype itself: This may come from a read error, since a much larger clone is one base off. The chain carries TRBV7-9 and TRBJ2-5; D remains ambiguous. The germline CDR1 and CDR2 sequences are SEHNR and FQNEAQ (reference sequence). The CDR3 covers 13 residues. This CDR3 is CASSRGTQDTQYF. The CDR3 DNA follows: TGTGCCAGCAGCAGAGGTACACAAGATACCCAGTACTTC. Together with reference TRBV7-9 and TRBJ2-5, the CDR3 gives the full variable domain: DTGVSQNPRHKITKRGQNVTFRCDPISEHNRLYWYRQTLGQGPEFLTYFQNEAQLEKSRLLSDRFSAERPKGSFSTLEIQRTEQGDSAMYLCASSRGTQDTQYFGPGTRLLVL.

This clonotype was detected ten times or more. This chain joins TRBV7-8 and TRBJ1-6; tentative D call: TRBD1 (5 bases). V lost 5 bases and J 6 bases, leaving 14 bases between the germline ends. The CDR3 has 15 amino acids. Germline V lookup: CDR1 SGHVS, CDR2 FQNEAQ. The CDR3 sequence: CASSTGTEVNSPLHF. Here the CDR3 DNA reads TGTGCCAGCAGCACCGGGACGGAGGTTAATTCACCCCTCCACTTT.

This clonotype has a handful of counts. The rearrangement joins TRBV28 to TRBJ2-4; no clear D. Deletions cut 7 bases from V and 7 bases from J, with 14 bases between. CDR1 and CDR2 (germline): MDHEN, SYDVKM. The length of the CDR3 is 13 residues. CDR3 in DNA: TGTGCCAGCACCTCCGTCTACAGTAACATTCAGTACTTC. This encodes CASTSVYSNIQYF.